Presented here are 27 T cell receptor beta chains from one specimen sequenced in a study of monozygotic twins with inflammatory bowel disease. After re-calling the 5' RACE reads, TCRdb lists one entry per CDR3 protein, DNA absent. This sample's clone table lists 85,000 to 110,000 distinct CDR3 sequences. The sequenced sample was blood. Every receptor here comes from a human donor with ulcerative colitis or Crohn's disease, or a healthy co-twin of an affected twin (not recorded which).

J is TRBJ2-4 and V is TRBV5-6; the D call of TRBD1 rests on TCRdb alone, since no DNA is present to check it. CDR1 SGHDT and CDR2 YYEEEE come from the germline V gene. The CDR3 spans 18 residues. The CDR3 here is CASSDGQGPFEGKNIQYF.

The rearrangement links TRBV29-1 to TRBJ2-5; the TCRdb call, TRBD1, lacks DNA for checking. CDR1 and CDR2 from the germline V gene are SQVTM and ANQGSEA. CDR3 length equals 15 residues. The CDR3 loop reads CSVEDQGHSQETQYF.

This rearrangement joins TRBV29-1 to TRBJ2-1. The CDR3 totals 14 residues. Germline-derived CDR1 and CDR2 are SQVTM and ANQGSEA. CDR3 sequence reads: CSVENPTRYNEQFF.

J is TRBJ1-1 and V is TRBV5-1. Germline V gives CDR1 SGHRS, CDR2 YFSETQ. The CDR3 has 15 residues. CDR3 sequence: CASSFEGPANTEAFF. Together with reference TRBV5-1 and TRBJ1-1, the CDR3 gives the full variable domain: KAGVTQTPRYLIKTRGQQVTLSCSPISGHRSVSWYQQTPGQGLQFLFEYFSETQRNKGNFPGRFSGRQFSNSRSEMNVSTLELGDSALYLCASSFEGPANTEAFFGQGTRLTVV.

The V gene is TRBV7-2, the J gene TRBJ2-7; no DNA is available, so the TRBD1 call from TCRdb remains unchecked. The CDR3 is 13 residues long. Germline assignment: CDR1 SGHTA and CDR2 FQGNSA. The CDR3 reads CASSLYRQSEQYF.

CDR3 region: CASSLGLGDSPLHF. V usage is TRBV11-2 and J usage is TRBJ1-6. In germline, CDR1 is SGHAT, CDR2 FQNNGV. The CDR3 sequence is 14 residues long.

CDR3 sequence reads: CASSLESAQETQYF. The gene calls are TRBV5-1 and TRBJ2-5. Germline lookup yields CDR1 SGHRS and CDR2 YFSETQ. CDR3 length equals 14 residues.

V is TRBV11-2 and J is TRBJ2-1; without DNA, the TCRdb call of TRBD2 cannot be checked. The CDR3 consists of 15 residues. CDR1 SGHAT and CDR2 FQNNGV come from the germline V gene. CDR3 region: CASSNPTSGSYEQFF.

The CDR3 here is CAGDRGPNEQFF. The chain carries TRBV30 and TRBJ2-1; TCRdb lists TRBD1, though no DNA is available to test this call. Germline V gene data show CDR1 as GTSNPN and CDR2 as SVGIG (reference sequence). CDR3 length: 12 residues.

The V and J genes are TRBV20-1 and TRBJ1-1; lacking DNA, the TRBD1 call made by TCRdb goes unchecked. The CDR3 is 15 amino acids. Germline V gene data show CDR1 as DFQATT and CDR2 as SNEGSKA (reference sequence). CDR3 protein: CSAGLGRVMNTEAFF.

The chain employs TRBV4-2 and TRBJ2-1; TCRdb's D call of TRBD2 is untestable without DNA. Per germline, CDR1 LGHNA and CDR2 YNFKEQ. This CDR3 comprises 13 residues. The CDR3 sequence: CASSQDHFSGTSF.

The V gene is TRBV4-1, the J gene TRBJ2-1; the D call of TRBD2 rests on TCRdb alone, since no DNA is present to check it. CDR1 is MGHRA, CDR2 YSYEKL, per germline. The length of the CDR3 is 22 residues. This chain's CDR3 is CASSQDGGLAGVVESLYNEQFF.

This rearrangement joins TRBV7-6 to TRBJ2-7. The CDR3 has 13 amino acids. Per the germline V gene, CDR1 is SGHVS and CDR2 is FNYEAQ. Here the CDR3 reads CASSPETLYEQYF.

The chain is built from TRBV19 and TRBJ2-1; TCRdb's D call, TRBD1, is unchecked because there is no DNA. Germline values: CDR1 LNHDA, CDR2 SQIVND (reference sequence). The CDR3 is 15 amino acids. CDR3 protein: CASSAHRGRVYEQFF.

The chain carries TRBV20-1 and TRBJ1-6; TCRdb outputs TRBD1, but without DNA this stays unchecked. CDR1 is DFQATT and CDR2 is SNEGSKA in the germline V gene (reference sequence). This CDR3 is 14 amino acids long. The CDR3 is CSASRTHDNSPLHF.

The chain joins TRBV19 to TRBJ2-1; TCRdb outputs TRBD1, but without DNA this stays unchecked. Germline CDR1 LNHDA, CDR2 SQIVND (reference sequence). This CDR3 contains 16 residues. This chain's CDR3 is CASSTRQGARDNEQFF.

The V gene is TRBV7-6, the J gene TRBJ2-5. The CDR3 has 14 amino acids. In germline, CDR1 is SGHVS, CDR2 FNYEAQ. The CDR3 loop is CASSLVSAVETQYF.

This chain connects TRBV5-5 to TRBJ2-7; the TCRdb call, TRBD2, lacks DNA for checking. Germline V lookup: CDR1 SGHKS, CDR2 YYEKEE (reference sequence). The CDR3 loop spans 15 amino acids. The CDR3 spells CASSPSSGRTYEQYF.

The chain joins TRBV6-5 to TRBJ2-4; TCRdb reports TRBD2, a call that lacks DNA to check it against. The CDR3 is made up of 14 amino acids. From germline, CDR1 is MNHEY and CDR2 SVGAGI. The CDR3 sequence: CASSFRGGRDIQYF.

The chain couples TRBV5-4 to TRBJ2-7; TCRdb returns TRBD1, unconfirmable since there is no DNA. Germline values: CDR1 SGHNT, CDR2 YYREEE (reference sequence). CDR3 length: 14 residues. The CDR3 protein is CASSLGDRGYEQYF.

The chain carries TRBV29-1 and TRBJ2-2; the TCRdb call, TRBD2, lacks DNA for checking. CDR1 SQVTM and CDR2 ANQGSEA come from the germline V gene. This CDR3 is built from 14 residues. The CDR3 sequence is CSVELEANTGELFF.

The chain recombines TRBV6-2 or TRBV6-3 with TRBJ2-1; TCRdb's D call, TRBD1, is unchecked because there is no DNA. The germline CDR1 and CDR2 sequences are MNHEY and SVGEGT. This CDR3 is 13 amino acids long. Here the CDR3 reads CASRGAGVYEQFF.

The V and J genes are TRBV28 and TRBJ2-2; TCRdb selects TRBD1, and the lack of DNA leaves this call unchecked. The CDR3 consists of 15 residues. CDR1 is MDHEN and CDR2 is SYDVKM in the germline V gene. The CDR3 here is CASSFSGTGAGELFF.

This chain joins TRBV10-3 and TRBJ2-7; the TCRdb D gene call, TRBD1, has no DNA to confirm it. Germline CDR1 ENHRY, CDR2 SYGVKD. The CDR3 sequence is 14 residues long. The CDR3 here is CAISSIGQGGEQYF.

The chain links TRBV14 to TRBJ1-2; TCRdb calls TRBD1, which cannot be checked without DNA. Per germline, CDR1 SGHDN and CDR2 FVKESK. CDR3 length: 14 residues. CDR3 loop: CASSPGTGGYGYTF.

J is TRBJ1-4 and V is TRBV20-1; the TRBD1 assignment by TCRdb is unverifiable without DNA. The germline V gene encodes CDR1 DFQATT and CDR2 SNEGSKA (reference sequence). There are 15 residues in the CDR3. The CDR3: CSARGTGWSLEKLFF.

This chain uses TRBV28 with TRBJ2-4; TCRdb designates TRBD1, a call that cannot be tested without DNA. The CDR3 has 16 residues. The V gene's germline CDR1 is MDHEN and CDR2 SYDVKM. The chain's CDR3 is CASSLLAAGGKNIQYF.